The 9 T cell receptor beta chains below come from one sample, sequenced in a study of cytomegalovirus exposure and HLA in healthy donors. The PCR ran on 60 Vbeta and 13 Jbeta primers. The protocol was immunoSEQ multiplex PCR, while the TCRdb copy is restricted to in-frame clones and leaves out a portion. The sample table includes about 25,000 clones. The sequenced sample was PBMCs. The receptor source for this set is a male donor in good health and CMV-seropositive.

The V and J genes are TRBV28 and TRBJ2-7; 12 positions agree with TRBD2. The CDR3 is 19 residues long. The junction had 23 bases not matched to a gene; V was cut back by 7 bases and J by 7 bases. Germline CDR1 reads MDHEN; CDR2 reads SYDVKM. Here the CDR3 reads CASTKFAPQGLAGSWEQYF. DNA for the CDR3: TGTGCCAGCACCAAATTTGCCCCACAAGGACTAGCGGGGTCCTGGGAGCAGTACTTC. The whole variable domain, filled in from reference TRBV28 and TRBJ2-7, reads DVKVTQSSRYLVKRTGEKVFLECVQDMDHENMFWYRQDPGLGLRLIYFSYDVKMKEKGDIPEGYSVSREKKERFSLILESASTNQTSMYLCASTKFAPQGLAGSWEQYFGPGTRLTVT.

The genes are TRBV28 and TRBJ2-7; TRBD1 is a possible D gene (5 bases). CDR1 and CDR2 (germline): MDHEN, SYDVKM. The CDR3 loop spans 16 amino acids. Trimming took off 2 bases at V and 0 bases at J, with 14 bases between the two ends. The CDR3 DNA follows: TGTGCCAGCAGTTTACCACGACAGCCGTTCTCCTACGAGCAGTACTTC. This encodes CASSLPRQPFSYEQYF.

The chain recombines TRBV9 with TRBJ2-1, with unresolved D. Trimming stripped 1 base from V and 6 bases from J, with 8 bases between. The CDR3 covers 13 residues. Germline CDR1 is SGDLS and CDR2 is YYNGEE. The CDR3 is CASSVLSGNEQFF. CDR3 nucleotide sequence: TGTGCCAGCAGCGTACTAAGTGGCAATGAGCAGTTCTTC.

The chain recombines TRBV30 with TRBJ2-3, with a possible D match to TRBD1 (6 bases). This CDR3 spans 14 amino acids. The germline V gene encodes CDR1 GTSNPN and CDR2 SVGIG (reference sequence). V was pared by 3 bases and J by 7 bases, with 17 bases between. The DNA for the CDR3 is TGTGCCTGGAGCACAGGGTCGCCTCAAAATACGCAGTATTTT. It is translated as CAWSTGSPQNTQYF.

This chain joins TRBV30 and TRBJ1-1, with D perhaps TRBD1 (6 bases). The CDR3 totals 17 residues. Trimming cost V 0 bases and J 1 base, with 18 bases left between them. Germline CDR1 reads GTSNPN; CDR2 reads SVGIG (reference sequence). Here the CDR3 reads CAWSVWGRGKRNTEAFF. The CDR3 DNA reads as TGTGCCTGGAGTGTATGGGGCAGGGGTAAAAGGAACACTGAAGCTTTCTTT.

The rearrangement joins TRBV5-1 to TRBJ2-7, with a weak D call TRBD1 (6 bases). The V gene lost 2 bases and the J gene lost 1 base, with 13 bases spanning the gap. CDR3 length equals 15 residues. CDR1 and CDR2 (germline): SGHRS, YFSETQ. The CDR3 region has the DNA TGCGCCAGCAGCTTTACCGGACAGCAATCCTACGAGCAGTACTTC. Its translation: CASSFTGQQSYEQYF.

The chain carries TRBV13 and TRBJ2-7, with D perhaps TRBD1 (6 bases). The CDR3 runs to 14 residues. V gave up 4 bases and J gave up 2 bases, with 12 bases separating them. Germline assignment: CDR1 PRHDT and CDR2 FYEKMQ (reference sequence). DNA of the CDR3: TGTGCCAGCAGCTCACCCGGACAGACCTACGAGCAGTACTTC. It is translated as CASSSPGQTYEQYF.

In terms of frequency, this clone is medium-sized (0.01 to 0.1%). CDR3 region: CASRSRQAGLDGGFYYNEQFF. CDR3 nucleotides: TGTGCCAGCAGGAGCAGACAGGCCGGACTTGATGGTGGGTTTTATTATAATGAGCAGTTCTTC. The V and J genes are TRBV13 and TRBJ2-1; tentative D call: TRBD1 (6 bases). Between the trimmed V and J ends, which lost 6 bases and 7 bases, there was a span of 37 bases. This CDR3 spans 21 amino acids. CDR1 and CDR2 (germline): PRHDT, FYEKMQ (reference sequence).

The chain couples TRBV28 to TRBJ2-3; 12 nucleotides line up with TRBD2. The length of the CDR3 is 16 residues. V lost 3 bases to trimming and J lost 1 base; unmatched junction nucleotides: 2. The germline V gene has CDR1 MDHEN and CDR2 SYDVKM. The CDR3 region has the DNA TGTGCCAGCAGTTTGACTAGCGGGGGCCGCACAGATACGCAGTATTTT. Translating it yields CASSLTSGGRTDTQYF.